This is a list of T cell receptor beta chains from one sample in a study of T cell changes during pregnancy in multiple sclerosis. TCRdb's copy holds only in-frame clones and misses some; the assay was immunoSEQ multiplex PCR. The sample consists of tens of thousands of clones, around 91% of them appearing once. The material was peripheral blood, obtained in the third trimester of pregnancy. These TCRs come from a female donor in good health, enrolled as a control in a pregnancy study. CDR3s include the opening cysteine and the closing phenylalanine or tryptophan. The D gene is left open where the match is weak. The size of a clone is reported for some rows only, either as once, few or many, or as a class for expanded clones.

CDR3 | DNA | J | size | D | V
CASSLTGEAKNIQYF | TGTGCCAGCAGCTTGACGGGAGAGGCCAAAAACATTCAGTACTTC | TRBJ2-4 | . | . | TRBV5-4
CASGRGTDTQYF | TGTGCCAGCGGTAGAGGAACAGATACGCAGTATTTT | TRBJ2-3 | . | . | TRBV9
CASSLGQGAYEQYF | TGTGCCAGCAGCTTAGGACAGGGGGCATACGAGCAGTACTTC | TRBJ2-7 | . | TRBD1 | TRBV11-2
CASSLRSGGDPGFF | TGTGCCAGCAGCCTTAGAAGTGGGGGGGATCCAGGTTTCTTC | TRBJ2-1 | once | TRBD2 | TRBV11-2
CASSQEKLAGGRAGGELFF | TGCGCCAGCAGCCAAGAAAAACTAGCGGGGGGGCGGGCCGGCGGGGAGCTGTTTTTT | TRBJ2-2 | . | TRBD2 | TRBV4-1
CASSVIQGKPFF | TGTGCCAGCAGCGTTATCCAGGGTAAGCCCTTCTTT | TRBJ1-1 | . | . | TRBV9
CASSPAKGVTEAFF | TGTGCCAGCTCACCAGCGAAAGGGGTTACTGAAGCTTTCTTT | TRBJ1-1 | . | . | TRBV18
CASSLPYGMYEQFF | TGTGCCAGCTCACTACCATACGGGATGTATGAGCAGTTCTTC | TRBJ2-1 | . | . | TRBV18
CASRVVGGSYNEQFF | TGTGCCAGCAGGGTGGTGGGGGGGTCCTACAATGAGCAGTTCTTC | TRBJ2-1 | . | TRBD2 | TRBV6-5
CASSRDRGSDTQYF | TGTGCCAGCAGTAGGGACAGGGGGTCAGATACGCAGTATTTT | TRBJ2-3 | . | TRBD1 | TRBV6-1
CASSDSNYGYTF | TGCGCCAGCAGTGACAGTAACTATGGCTACACCTTC | TRBJ1-2 | . | . | TRBV10-1
CAARQAATSGNTIYF | TGTGCCGCGAGACAGGCAGCGACCTCTGGAAACACCATATATTTT | TRBJ1-3 | . | . | TRBV21-1
CASSESDRGHNSPLHF | TGTGCCAGCAGTGAATCGGACAGGGGACATAATTCACCCCTCCACTTT | TRBJ1-6 | . | TRBD1 | TRBV25-1
CASSLAEGQLYGYTF | TGTGCCAGCAGCTTAGCCGAGGGACAGTTATATGGCTACACCTTC | TRBJ1-2 | . | TRBD1 | TRBV7-8
CASLSRSMNTEAFF | TGTGCCAGCTTGAGCCGGAGCATGAACACTGAAGCTTTCTTT | TRBJ1-1 | . | . | TRBV6-6
CASSEWAGEGEAQYF | TGTGCCAGCAGTGAATGGGCAGGGGAGGGTGAGGCCCAGTACTTC | TRBJ2-5 | . | . | TRBV6-1
CASSLGEGATYLEQFF | TGTGCCAGCAGCTTAGGCGAGGGGGCGACCTATCTTGAGCAGTTCTTC | TRBJ2-1 | . | TRBD1 | TRBV11-2
CASRQGWETQYF | TGTGCCAGCAGGCAGGGGTGGGAGACCCAGTACTTC | TRBJ2-5 | . | . | TRBV6-1